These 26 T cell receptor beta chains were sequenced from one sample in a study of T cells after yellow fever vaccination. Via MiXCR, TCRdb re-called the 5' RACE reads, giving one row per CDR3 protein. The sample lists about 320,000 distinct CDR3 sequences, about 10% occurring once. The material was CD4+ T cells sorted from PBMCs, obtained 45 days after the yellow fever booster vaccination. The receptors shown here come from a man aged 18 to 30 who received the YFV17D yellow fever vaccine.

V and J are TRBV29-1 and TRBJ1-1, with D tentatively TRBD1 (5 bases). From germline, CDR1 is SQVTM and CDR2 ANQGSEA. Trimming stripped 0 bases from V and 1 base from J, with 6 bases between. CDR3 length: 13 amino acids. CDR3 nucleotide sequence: TGCAGCGTTGAAGAACAGGCGAACACTGAAGCTTTCTTT. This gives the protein CSVEEQANTEAFF.

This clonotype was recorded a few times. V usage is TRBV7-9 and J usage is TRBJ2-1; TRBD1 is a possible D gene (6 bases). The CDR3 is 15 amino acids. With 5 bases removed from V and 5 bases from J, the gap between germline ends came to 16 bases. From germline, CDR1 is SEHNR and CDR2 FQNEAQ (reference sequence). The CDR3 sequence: CASSPAVDRHNEQFF. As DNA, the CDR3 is TGTGCCAGCAGCCCAGCGGTCGACAGGCACAATGAGCAGTTCTTC.

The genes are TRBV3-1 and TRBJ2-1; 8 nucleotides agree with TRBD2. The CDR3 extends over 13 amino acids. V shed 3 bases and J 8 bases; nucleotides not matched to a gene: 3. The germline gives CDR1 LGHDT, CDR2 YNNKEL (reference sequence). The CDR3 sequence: CASSQGLEDEQFF. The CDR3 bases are TGTGCCAGCAGCCAGGGACTAGAGGATGAGCAGTTCTTC.

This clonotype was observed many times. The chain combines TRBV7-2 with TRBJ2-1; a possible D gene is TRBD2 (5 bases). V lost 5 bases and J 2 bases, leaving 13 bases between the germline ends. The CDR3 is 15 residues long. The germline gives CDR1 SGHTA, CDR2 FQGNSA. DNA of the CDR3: TGTGCCAGCAGCGCCACTAGATCCCCCTACAATGAGCAGTTCTTC. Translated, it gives CASSATRSPYNEQFF.

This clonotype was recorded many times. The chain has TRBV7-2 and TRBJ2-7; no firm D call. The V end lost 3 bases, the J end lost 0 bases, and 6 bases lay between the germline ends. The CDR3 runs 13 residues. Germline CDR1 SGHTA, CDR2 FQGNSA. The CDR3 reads CASSFAGSYEQYV. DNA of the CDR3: TGTGCCAGCAGCTTCGCAGGCTCCTACGAGCAGTACGTC.

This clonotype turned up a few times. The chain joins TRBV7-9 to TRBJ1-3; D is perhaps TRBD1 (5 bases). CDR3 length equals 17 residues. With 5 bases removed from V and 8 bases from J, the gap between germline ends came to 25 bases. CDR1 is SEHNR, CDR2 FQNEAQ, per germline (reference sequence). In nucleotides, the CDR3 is TGTGCCAGCAGCGGGGCCTACGACAGCGTAGCCGGAGACACCATATATTTT. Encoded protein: CASSGAYDSVAGDTIYF.

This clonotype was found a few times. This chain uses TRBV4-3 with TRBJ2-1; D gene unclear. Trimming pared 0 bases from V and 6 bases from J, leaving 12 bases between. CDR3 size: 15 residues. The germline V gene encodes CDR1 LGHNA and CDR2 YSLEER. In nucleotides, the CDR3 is TGCGCCAGCAGCCAAGATACTAACCGATTCAATGAGCAGTTCTTC. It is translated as CASSQDTNRFNEQFF.

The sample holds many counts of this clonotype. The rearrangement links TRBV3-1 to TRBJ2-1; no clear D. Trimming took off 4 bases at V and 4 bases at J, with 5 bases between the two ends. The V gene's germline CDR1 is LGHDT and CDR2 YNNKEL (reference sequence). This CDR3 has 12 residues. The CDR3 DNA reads TGTGCCAGCAGCCTTAGGTACAATGAGCAGTTCTTC. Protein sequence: CASSLRYNEQFF.

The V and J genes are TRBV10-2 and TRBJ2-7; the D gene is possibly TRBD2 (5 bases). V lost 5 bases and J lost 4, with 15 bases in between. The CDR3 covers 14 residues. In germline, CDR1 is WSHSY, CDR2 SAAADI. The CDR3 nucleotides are TGCGCCAGCAGTAGCGGCCGCCTTTTGTACGAGCAGTACTTC. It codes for CASSSGRLLYEQYF.

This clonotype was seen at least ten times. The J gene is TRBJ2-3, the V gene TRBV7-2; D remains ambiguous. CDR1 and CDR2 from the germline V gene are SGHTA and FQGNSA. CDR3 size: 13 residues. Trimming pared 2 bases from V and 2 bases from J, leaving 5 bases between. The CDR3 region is CASSLQVTDTQYF. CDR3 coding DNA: TGTGCCAGCAGCTTACAGGTCACAGATACGCAGTATTTT.

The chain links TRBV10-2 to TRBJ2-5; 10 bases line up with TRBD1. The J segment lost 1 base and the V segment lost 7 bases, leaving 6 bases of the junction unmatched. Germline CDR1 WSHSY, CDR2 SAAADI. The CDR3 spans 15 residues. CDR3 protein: CASTPRDRGQETQYF. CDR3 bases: TGCGCCAGCACCCCCCGGGACAGGGGCCAAGAGACCCAGTACTTC.

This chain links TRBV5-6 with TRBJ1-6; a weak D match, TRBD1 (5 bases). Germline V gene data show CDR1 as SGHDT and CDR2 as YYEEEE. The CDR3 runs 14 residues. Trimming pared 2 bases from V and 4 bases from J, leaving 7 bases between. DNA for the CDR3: TGTGCCAGCAGCTTACAGGCTTATAATTCACCCCTCCACTTT. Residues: CASSLQAYNSPLHF. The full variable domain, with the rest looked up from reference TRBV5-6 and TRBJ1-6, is DAGVTQSPTHLIKTRGQQVTLRCSPKSGHDTVSWYQQALGQGPQFIFQYYEEEERQRGNFPDRFSGHQFPNYSSELNVNALLLGDSALYLCASSLQAYNSPLHFGNGTRLTVT.

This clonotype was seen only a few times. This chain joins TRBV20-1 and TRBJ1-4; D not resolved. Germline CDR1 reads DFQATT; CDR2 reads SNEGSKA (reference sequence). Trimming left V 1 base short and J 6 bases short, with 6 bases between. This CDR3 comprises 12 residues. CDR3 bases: TGCAGTGCTAGAGCTCTATATGAAAAACTGTTTTTT. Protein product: CSARALYEKLFF.

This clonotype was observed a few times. In DNA, the CDR3 is TGTGCCAGCAGGGGGACAGGGGCTAACTATGGCTACACCTTC. Its protein product is CASRGTGANYGYTF. The chain recombines TRBV27 with TRBJ1-2; 10 bases agree with TRBD1. The germline gives CDR1 MNHEY, CDR2 SMNVEV (reference sequence). After removal of 6 bases from V and 0 bases from J, the junction contained 1 base not matched to a gene. CDR3 length: 14 residues.

The CDR3 DNA is TGTGCCACCAACGACAGAATGAATTCACCCCTCCACTTT. It codes for CATNDRMNSPLHF. J is TRBJ1-6 and V is TRBV6-5, with D perhaps TRBD1 (5 bases). Germline loops: CDR1 MNHEY, CDR2 SVGAGI. The CDR3 loop spans 13 amino acids. V was pared by 10 bases and J by 7 bases, with 14 bases between.

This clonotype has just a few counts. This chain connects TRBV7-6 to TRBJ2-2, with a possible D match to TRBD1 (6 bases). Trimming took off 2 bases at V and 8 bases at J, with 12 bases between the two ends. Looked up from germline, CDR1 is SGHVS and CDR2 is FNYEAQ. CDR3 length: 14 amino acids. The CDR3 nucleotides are TGTGCCAGCAGCTTACGCAGGGGTTCAGGGGAGCTGTTTTTT. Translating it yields CASSLRRGSGELFF. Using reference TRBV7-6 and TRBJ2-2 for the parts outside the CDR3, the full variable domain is GAGVSQSPRYKVTKRGQDVALRCDPISGHVSLYWYRQALGQGPEFLTYFNYEAQQDKSGLPNDRFSAERPEGSISTLTIQRTEQRDSAMYRCASSLRRGSGELFFGEGSRLTVL.

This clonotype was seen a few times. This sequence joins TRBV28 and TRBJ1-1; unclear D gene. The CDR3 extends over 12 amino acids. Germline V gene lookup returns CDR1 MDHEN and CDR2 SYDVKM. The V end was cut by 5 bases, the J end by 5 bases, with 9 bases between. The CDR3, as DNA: TGTGCCAGCAGTCCCGGGCGTACTGAAGCTTTCTTT. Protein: CASSPGRTEAFF. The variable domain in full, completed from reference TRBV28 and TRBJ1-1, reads DVKVTQSSRYLVKRTGEKVFLECVQDMDHENMFWYRQDPGLGLRLIYFSYDVKMKEKGDIPEGYSVSREKKERFSLILESASTNQTSMYLCASSPGRTEAFFGQGTRLTVV.

In DNA form, the CDR3 reads TGTGCCAGCAGCGAGGGGACTCCTAGCACAGATACGCAGTATTTT. It specifies CASSEGTPSTDTQYF. The chain combines TRBV9 with TRBJ2-3, with D perhaps matching TRBD2 (6 bases). V lost 3 bases and J 0 bases, leaving 11 bases between the germline ends. This CDR3 contains 15 residues. Looked up from germline, CDR1 is SGDLS and CDR2 is YYNGEE. Looking up the rest from reference TRBV9 and TRBJ2-3 gives the full variable domain: DSGVTQTPKHLITATGQRVTLRCSPRSGDLSVYWYQQSLDQGLQFLIQYYNGEERAKGNILERFSAQQFPDLHSELNLSSLELGDSALYFCASSEGTPSTDTQYFGPGTRLTVL.

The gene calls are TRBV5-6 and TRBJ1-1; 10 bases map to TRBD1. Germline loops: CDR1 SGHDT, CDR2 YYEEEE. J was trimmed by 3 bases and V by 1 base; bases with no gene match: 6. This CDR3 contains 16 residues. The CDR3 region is CASSLPGQGTDTEAFF. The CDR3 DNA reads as TGTGCCAGCAGCTTGCCGGGACAGGGGACGGACACTGAAGCTTTCTTT. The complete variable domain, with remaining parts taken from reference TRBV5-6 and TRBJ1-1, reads DAGVTQSPTHLIKTRGQQVTLRCSPKSGHDTVSWYQQALGQGPQFIFQYYEEEERQRGNFPDRFSGHQFPNYSSELNVNALLLGDSALYLCASSLPGQGTDTEAFFGQGTRLTVV.

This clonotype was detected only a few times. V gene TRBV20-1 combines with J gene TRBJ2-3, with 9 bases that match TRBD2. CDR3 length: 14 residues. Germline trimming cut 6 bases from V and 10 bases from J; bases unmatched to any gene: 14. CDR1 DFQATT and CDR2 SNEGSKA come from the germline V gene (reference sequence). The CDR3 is CSARAGGPFLAQYF. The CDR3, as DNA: TGCAGTGCCCGGGCGGGGGGGCCCTTTTTAGCGCAGTATTTT.

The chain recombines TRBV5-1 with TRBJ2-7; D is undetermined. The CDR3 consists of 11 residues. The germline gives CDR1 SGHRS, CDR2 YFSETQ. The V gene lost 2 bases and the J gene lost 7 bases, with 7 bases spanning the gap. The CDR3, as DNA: TGCGCCAGCAGCTTATTGGGGGAGCAGTACTTC. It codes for CASSLLGEQYF.

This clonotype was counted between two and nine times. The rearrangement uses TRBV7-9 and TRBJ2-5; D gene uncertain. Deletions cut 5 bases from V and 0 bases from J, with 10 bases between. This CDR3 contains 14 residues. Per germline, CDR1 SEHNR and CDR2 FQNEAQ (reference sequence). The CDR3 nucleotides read TGTGCCAGCAGCCCAGGACGGAACCAAGAGACCCAGTACTTC. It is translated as CASSPGRNQETQYF.

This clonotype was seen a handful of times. CDR3 protein: CSARNNLNTEAFF. CDR3 in DNA: TGCAGTGCTAGAAACAACCTGAACACTGAAGCTTTCTTT. The chain joins TRBV20-1 to TRBJ1-1; D unresolved. Per germline, CDR1 DFQATT and CDR2 SNEGSKA (reference sequence). V gave up 2 bases and J gave up 0 bases, with 7 bases separating them. The CDR3 loop spans 13 amino acids.

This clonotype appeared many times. CDR3 protein: CASSQDGSRGRQETQYF. The CDR3 bases are TGCGCCAGCAGCCAAGATGGATCCCGGGGGCGGCAAGAGACCCAGTACTTC. This sequence joins TRBV4-3 and TRBJ2-5; D may be TRBD1 or TRBD2 (6 bases each). This CDR3 contains 17 residues. V was trimmed by 0 bases and J by 2 bases, leaving 16 bases between them. Germline lookup yields CDR1 LGHNA and CDR2 YSLEER.

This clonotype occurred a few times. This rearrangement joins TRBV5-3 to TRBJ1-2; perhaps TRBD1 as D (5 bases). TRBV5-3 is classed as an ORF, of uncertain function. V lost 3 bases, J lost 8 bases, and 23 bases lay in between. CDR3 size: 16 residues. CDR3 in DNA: TGTGCCAGAAGCTCACAACCGCAGGGTAACCCGGGCGGCTACACCTTC. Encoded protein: CARSSQPQGNPGGYTF.

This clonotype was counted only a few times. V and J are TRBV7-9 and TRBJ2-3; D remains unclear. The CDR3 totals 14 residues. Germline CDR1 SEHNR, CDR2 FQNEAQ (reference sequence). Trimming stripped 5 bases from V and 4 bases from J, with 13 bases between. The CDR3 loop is CASSPVGAPDTQYF. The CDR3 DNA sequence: TGTGCCAGCAGCCCCGTCGGAGCGCCAGATACGCAGTATTTT.